This entry concerns a single T cell receptor (beta chain). In the original analysis: Reference gene primer amplification gave nucleated cell count estimates. Sequenced by immunoSEQ multiplex PCR; TCRdb stores in-frame clones only, minus some. V and J calls and clone size follow that table, whereas D and trimming were derived from the DNA. The sample consists of about 150,000 clones, around 88% of them appearing once. This sample was taken from a study of blood T cell repertoires in COVID-19. Looking at the study overall: Sites in the United States, Italy and Spain provided acute and convalescent COVID-19 samples. The analysed material was cDNA or gDNA that came from T cells, B-cell-depleted T cells, or PBMCs.

The CDR3 spans 16 residues. Looked up from germline, CDR1 is SEHNR and CDR2 is FQNEAQ (reference sequence). Trimming left V 5 bases short and J 0 bases short, with 16 bases between. The rearrangement joins TRBV7-9 to TRBJ1-1; D is uncertain. Sequences were obtained from peripheral blood. This clonotype was obtained from a human donor in a cohort sampled during active COVID-19. CDR3 residues: CASSPPSGGLNTEAFF. The CDR3 coding sequence is TGTGCCAGCAGCCCCCCTAGCGGAGGGTTGAACACTGAAGCTTTCTTT.